Listed here is a single TCR beta chain. The target antigen is unknown. This sample was included in a study of T cells expressing NK-cell markers. Study at large: Cells sorted as CD3+CD56+NKG2C+, CD3+CD56+NKG2C- and CD3+CD56-NKG2C+ T cells supplied the TCR beta repertoires.

CDR3 length: 15 residues. The germline V gene has CDR1 SGDLS and CDR2 YYNGEE. Study-level results: Leadership of the CD3+CD56-NKG2C+ fraction also belonged to these clonotypes in four donors.

TCRdb derives one entry per CDR3 protein from the 5' RACE reads, leaving out DNA. The data include about 460,000 distinct CDR3 sequences; the top ten clones carry 1.4%. This chain links TRBV9 with TRBJ1-2. The sequenced sample was blood T cells: a sorted CD56 or NKG2C T cell subset, CD4+ or CD8+ T cells, or bulk PBMC T cells (not recorded which). The receptor was derived from a woman aged 50 to 60 in good health. The CDR3 region is CASSVAYGDREGYTF.